The text below deals with one T cell receptor beta chain. Its antigen is not identified. This CDR3 region has 15 residues. CDR1 and CDR2 from the germline V gene are SEHNR and FQNEAQ (reference sequence). TCR beta cDNA libraries included unique molecular identifiers. Each batch of about 0.95 to 10 million T cells produced approximately 470,000 cDNA molecules. TCRdb recomputed calls from the PCR reads with MiXCR, one row per CDR3 protein. Counted here are about 820,000 distinct CDR3 sequences, around 53% occurring once; the ten biggest clones make up 4.6%. The record originates from a study of post-analysis software for immune sequencing data. Study background: The courses of disease that were included comprised relapsing-remitting, secondary progressive and progressive-relapsing multiple sclerosis. Study findings and constraints: Patients showed TRBV5-6, TRBV5-1 and TRBV20-1 among several TRBV segments more frequent than in controls.

This chain connects TRBV7-9 to TRBJ2-5; 13 nucleotides line up with TRBD2. TRBJ2-7 explains the end of the DNA better; the J call may be wrong. The TCR comes from a girl between 5 and 17 years old with multiple sclerosis. The sample was blood. The CDR3 sequence: CASSFRTSGRNEQYF. CDR3 DNA sequence: TGTGCCAGCAGCTTCCGGACTAGCGGGAGAAACGAGCAGTACTTC.